The clone carrying this T cell receptor beta chain was counted only a few times. This entry belongs to a study of cytomegalovirus exposure and HLA in healthy donors. CDR1 and CDR2 from the germline V gene are LGHNA and YSLEER. The V end lost 1 base, the J end lost 3 bases, and 10 bases lay between the germline ends. This CDR3 is built from 14 residues. 60 Vbeta and 13 Jbeta primers were used in PCR. Method: immunoSEQ multiplex PCR; TCRdb's copy keeps in-frame clones and lacks some. The sample includes roughly 190,000 clones, 77% of them seen just once. The receptor's source is a young woman in good health and CMV-seropositive. The chain joins TRBV4-3 to TRBJ2-7; D is possibly TRBD1 (6 bases). Sequenced sample: PBMCs. In DNA form, the CDR3 reads TGCGCCAGCAGCCAAGTCAGGGGCGACTACGAGCAGTACTTC. Translating it yields CASSQVRGDYEQYF.